Below, 8 T cell receptor beta chains from the same sample are listed, as sequenced in a study of shared clonotypes between healthy human individuals. The assay was immunoSEQ multiplex PCR, and TCRdb's table has in-frame clones only and misses some. The sample contains about a million clones, under 80% of which appear only once. The sample consisted of memory CD4+ T cells sorted from blood. The subset: CD45RA-negative fraction. The receptors originated from a young man in good health.

The CDR3 DNA is TGTGCCAGCTCACCAGGTTCAGGTCGGGGGAATTACGAGCAGTACTTC. Its translation is CASSPGSGRGNYEQYF. This chain connects TRBV18 to TRBJ2-7; D may be TRBD2 (6 bases). This CDR3 is built from 16 residues. Trimming pared 2 bases from V and 4 bases from J, leaving 18 bases between. Germline loops: CDR1 KGHSH, CDR2 LQKENI.

This chain joins TRBV10-3 and TRBJ2-2; TRBD2 might be the D (5 bases). V lost 6 bases and J 1 base, leaving 9 bases between the germline ends. The CDR3 extends over 14 amino acids. In germline, CDR1 is ENHRY, CDR2 SYGVKD. The CDR3 here is CAISAGLNTGELFF. The CDR3, as DNA: TGTGCCATCAGCGCGGGTCTGAACACCGGGGAGCTGTTTTTT.

The rearrangement links TRBV30 to TRBJ2-2; no reliable D call. The CDR3 spans 12 residues. Trimming removed 3 bases at V and 2 bases at J, with 4 bases between. Germline assignment: CDR1 GTSNPN and CDR2 SVGIG (reference sequence). The DNA of the CDR3 is TGTGCCTGGAGACGTAACACCGGGGAGCTGTTTTTT. Encoded protein: CAWRRNTGELFF.

The genes are TRBV9 and TRBJ2-7; perhaps TRBD1 as D (6 bases). Per germline, CDR1 SGDLS and CDR2 YYNGEE. Trimming cost V 2 bases and J 4 bases, with 13 bases left between them. The CDR3 covers 14 residues. This CDR3 reads CASSVAGVPYEQYF. The CDR3 DNA reads TGTGCCAGCAGCGTTGCAGGGGTGCCGTACGAGCAGTACTTC.

To note about this clone: Other DNA sequences in the sample encode the same CDR3. V is TRBV6-1 and J is TRBJ2-7, with D perhaps TRBD2 (5 bases). The germline V and J ends were trimmed by 2 bases and 4 bases, with 12 bases remaining between them. This CDR3 has 14 residues. Germline lookup yields CDR1 MNHNS and CDR2 SASEGT. The CDR3 sequence is CASSEQWTSYEQYF. In DNA, the CDR3 is TGTGCCAGCAGTGAACAGTGGACTTCTTACGAGCAGTACTTC.

The chain couples TRBV2 to TRBJ1-1; a possible D gene is TRBD1 (5 bases). Germline V gene data show CDR1 as SNHLY and CDR2 as FYNNEI. The CDR3 is 16 amino acids. V was cut by 5 bases and J by 1 base, with 17 bases left in between. CDR3 loop: CASSYRGVRSNTEAFF. The CDR3 DNA reads TGTGCCAGCAGTTATCGGGGGGTTCGGTCGAACACTGAAGCTTTCTTT.

V gene TRBV15 combines with J gene TRBJ1-1; the D gene is possibly TRBD1 (6 bases). CDR3 length: 15 residues. Germline values: CDR1 LNHNV, CDR2 YYDKDF (reference sequence). V lost 1 base and J lost 5, with 14 bases in between. CDR3 loop: CATSRVGRGVTEAFF. In DNA form, the CDR3 reads TGTGCCACCAGCAGAGTCGGCAGGGGTGTGACTGAAGCTTTCTTT. Looking up the rest from reference TRBV15 and TRBJ1-1 gives the full variable domain: DAMVIQNPRYQVTQFGKPVTLSCSQTLNHNVMYWYQQKSSQAPKLLFHYYDKDFNNEADTPDNFQSRRPNTSFCFLDIRSPGLGDTAMYLCATSRVGRGVTEAFFGQGTRLTVV.

J is TRBJ2-5 and V is TRBV7-9, with TRBD1 matching over 9 bases. V was clipped by 1 base and J by 5 bases; unmatched bases: 8. The CDR3 is made up of 16 amino acids. Germline V gene sequence: CDR1 SEHNR, CDR2 FQNEAQ (reference sequence). CDR3 sequence reads: CASSLEDRGLHETQYF. CDR3 DNA sequence: TGTGCCAGCAGCTTAGAGGACAGGGGTTTGCACGAGACCCAGTACTTC.